Listed below are T cell receptor beta chains from one sample, sequenced in a study of blood T cell repertoires in COVID-19. Profiled with immunoSEQ multiplex PCR; TCRdb holds only in-frame clones, not every one. The table includes over 150,000 clones, 70% to 90% detected once. Sequencing input: peripheral blood. The receptor set was obtained from a man aged 45-65 years with COVID-19, enrolled during active disease. The CDR3 runs from the conserved cysteine through the conserved F or W. Fields, in order: clone size, J gene, V gene, CDR3 length, D gene, CDR3 protein, CDR3 DNA. A D gene is named only where the DNA matches it firmly. The size of a clone is reported for some rows only, either as once, few or many, or as a class for expanded clones.

.,TRBJ2-1,TRBV28,14,.,CASSFPGVDNEQFF,TGTGCCAGCAGTTTCCCGGGAGTGGACAATGAGCAGTTCTTC
.,TRBJ1-2,TRBV7-2,14,TRBD1,CASSPGGQSYGYTF,TGTGCCAGCAGTCCAGGGGGCCAATCCTATGGCTACACCTTC
.,TRBJ2-7,TRBV4-1,15,.,CASSQDRKNSYEQYF,TGCGCCAGCAGCCAAGACAGAAAAAACTCCTACGAGCAGTACTTC
.,TRBJ2-7,TRBV6-6,12,TRBD2,CASGGLAYEQYF,TGTGCCAGCGGAGGACTAGCCTACGAGCAGTACTTC
once,TRBJ2-5,TRBV29-1,13,.,CSAGPGSPGTQYF,TGCAGCGCGGGCCCGGGGTCCCCGGGGACCCAGTACTTC
.,TRBJ2-2,TRBV9,14,TRBD1,CASSVTGDTGELFF,TGTGCCAGCAGCGTAACAGGGGACACCGGGGAGCTGTTTTTT
.,TRBJ1-1,TRBV2,13,TRBD1,CASSEGQITEAFF,TGTGCCAGCAGCGAGGGACAGATCACTGAAGCTTTCTTT
.,TRBJ1-1,TRBV18,13,TRBD1,CASSGTGRTEAFF,TGTGCCAGCTCAGGGACAGGGCGCACTGAAGCTTTCTTT
.,TRBJ2-1,TRBV2,15,TRBD1,CASSGIQGVNNEQFF,TGTGCCAGCAGCGGGATACAGGGGGTGAACAATGAGCAGTTCTTC
.,TRBJ2-5,TRBV5-1,15,.,CASSLTGREQETQYF,TGCGCCAGCAGCTTGACAGGGAGGGAACAAGAGACCCAGTACTTC
.,TRBJ2-5,TRBV19,14,TRBD1,CASSRGQTQETQYF,TGTGCCAGTAGTAGGGGACAGACGCAAGAGACCCAGTACTTC
.,TRBJ2-7,TRBV6-5,15,TRBD1,CASSSPGGRGYEQYF,TGTGCCAGCAGTTCACCAGGGGGCAGGGGGTACGAGCAGTACTTC
.,TRBJ1-2,TRBV2,12,.,CASSAQGYGYTF,TGTGCCAGCAGTGCCCAGGGGTATGGCTACACCTTC
few,TRBJ2-3,TRBV19,14,.,CASSSGSGTNTQYF,TGTGCCAGTAGTAGCGGGAGTGGGACAAATACGCAGTATTTT
.,TRBJ1-1,TRBV28,11,.,CASSGSGEAFF,TGTGCCAGCAGTGGATCAGGGGAAGCTTTCTTT
.,TRBJ2-2,TRBV6-2/TRBV6-3,18,TRBD2,CASSSSPGGVTNTGELFF,TGTGCCAGCAGCTCATCACCTGGGGGGGTGACGAACACCGGGGAGCTGTTTTTT
.,TRBJ1-2,TRBV9,14,.,CASSVSTFSDGYTF,TGTGCCAGCAGCGTTTCGACATTTTCGGATGGCTACACCTTC